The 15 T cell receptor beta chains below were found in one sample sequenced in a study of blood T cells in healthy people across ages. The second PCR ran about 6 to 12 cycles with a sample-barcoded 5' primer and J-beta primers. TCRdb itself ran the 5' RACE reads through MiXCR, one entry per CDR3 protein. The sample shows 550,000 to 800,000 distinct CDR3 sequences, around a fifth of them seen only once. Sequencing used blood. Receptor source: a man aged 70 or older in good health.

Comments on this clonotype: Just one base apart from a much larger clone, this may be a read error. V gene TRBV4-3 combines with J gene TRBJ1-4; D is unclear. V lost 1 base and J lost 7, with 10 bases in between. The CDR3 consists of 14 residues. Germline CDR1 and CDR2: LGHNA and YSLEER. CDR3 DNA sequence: TGCGCCAGCAGCCAAGGTCACGGCCGTGAAAAACTGTTTTTT. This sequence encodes CASSQGHGREKLFF.

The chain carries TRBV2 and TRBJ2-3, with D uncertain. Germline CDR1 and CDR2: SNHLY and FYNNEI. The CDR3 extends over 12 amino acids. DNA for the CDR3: TGTGCAGGTGCGGTTAGCACAGATACGCAGTATTTT. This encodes CAGAVSTDTQYF.

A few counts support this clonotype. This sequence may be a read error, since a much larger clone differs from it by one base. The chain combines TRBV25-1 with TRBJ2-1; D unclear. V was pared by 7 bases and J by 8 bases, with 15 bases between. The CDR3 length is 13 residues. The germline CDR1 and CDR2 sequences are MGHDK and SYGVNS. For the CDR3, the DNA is TGTGCCAGCACTTCCCCTTTAATCGATGAGCAGTTCTTC. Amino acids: CASTSPLIDEQFF. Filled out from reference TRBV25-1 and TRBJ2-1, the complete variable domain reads EADIYQTPRYLVIGTGKKITLECSQTMGHDKMYWYQQDPGMELHLIHYSYGVNSTEKGDLSSESTVSRIRTEHFPLTLESARPSHTSQYLCASTSPLIDEQFFGPGTRLTVL.

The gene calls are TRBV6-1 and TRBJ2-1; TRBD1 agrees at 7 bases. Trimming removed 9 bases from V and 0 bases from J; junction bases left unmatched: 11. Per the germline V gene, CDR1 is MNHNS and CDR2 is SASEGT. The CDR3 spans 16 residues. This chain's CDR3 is CASQGVRDTSYNEQFF. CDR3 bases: TGTGCCAGTCAGGGGGTCCGAGATACCTCCTACAATGAGCAGTTCTTC.

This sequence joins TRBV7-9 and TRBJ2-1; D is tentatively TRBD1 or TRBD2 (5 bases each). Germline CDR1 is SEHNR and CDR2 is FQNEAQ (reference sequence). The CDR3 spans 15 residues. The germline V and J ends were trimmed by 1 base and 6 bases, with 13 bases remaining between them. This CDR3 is CASSLVQVGTNEQFF. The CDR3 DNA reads TGTGCCAGCAGCTTAGTACAGGTGGGGACCAATGAGCAGTTCTTC.

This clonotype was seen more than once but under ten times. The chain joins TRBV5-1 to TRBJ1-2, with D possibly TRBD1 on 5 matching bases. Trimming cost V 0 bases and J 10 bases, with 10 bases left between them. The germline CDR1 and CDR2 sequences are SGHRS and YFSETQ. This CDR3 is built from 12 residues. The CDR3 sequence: CASSLGQGIYTF. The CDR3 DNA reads TGCGCCAGCAGCTTGGGTCAGGGTATCTACACCTTC.

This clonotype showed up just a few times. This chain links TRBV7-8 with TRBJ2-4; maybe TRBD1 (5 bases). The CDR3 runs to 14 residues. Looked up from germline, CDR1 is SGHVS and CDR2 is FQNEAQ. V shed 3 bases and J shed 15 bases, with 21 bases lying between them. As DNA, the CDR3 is TGTGCCAGCAGCTTTTCCGGTCAGGGTCAACTTTGGTACTTC. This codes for CASSFSGQGQLWYF.

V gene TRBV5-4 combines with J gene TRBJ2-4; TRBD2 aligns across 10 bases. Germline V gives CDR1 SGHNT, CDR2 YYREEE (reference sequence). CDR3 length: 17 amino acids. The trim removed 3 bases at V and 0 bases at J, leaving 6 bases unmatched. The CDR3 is CASSSQAGGLAKNIQYF. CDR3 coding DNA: TGTGCCAGCAGCTCGCAAGCGGGAGGGCTAGCCAAAAACATTCAGTACTTC.

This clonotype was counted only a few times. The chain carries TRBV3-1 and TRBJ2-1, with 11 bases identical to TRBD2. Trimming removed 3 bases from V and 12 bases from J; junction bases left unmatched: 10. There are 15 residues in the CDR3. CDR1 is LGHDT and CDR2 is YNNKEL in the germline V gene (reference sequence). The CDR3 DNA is TGTGCCAGCAGCCACGTGACTGTAGCGGGAGGGCGGCAGTTCTTC. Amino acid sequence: CASSHVTVAGGRQFF.

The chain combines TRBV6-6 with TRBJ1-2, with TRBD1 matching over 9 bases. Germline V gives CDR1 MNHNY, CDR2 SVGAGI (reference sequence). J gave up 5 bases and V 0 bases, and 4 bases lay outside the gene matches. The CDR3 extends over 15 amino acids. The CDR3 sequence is CASSYSAGTGYGYTF. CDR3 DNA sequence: TGTGCCAGCAGTTACTCGGCCGGGACAGGGTATGGCTACACCTTC.

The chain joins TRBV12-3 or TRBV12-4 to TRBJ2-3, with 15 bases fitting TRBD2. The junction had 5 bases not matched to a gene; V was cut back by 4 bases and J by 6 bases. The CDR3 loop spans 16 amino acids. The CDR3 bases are TGTGCCAGCAGTTCTGGACTAGCGGGGGGGGCTGATACGCAGTATTTT. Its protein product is CASSSGLAGGADTQYF.

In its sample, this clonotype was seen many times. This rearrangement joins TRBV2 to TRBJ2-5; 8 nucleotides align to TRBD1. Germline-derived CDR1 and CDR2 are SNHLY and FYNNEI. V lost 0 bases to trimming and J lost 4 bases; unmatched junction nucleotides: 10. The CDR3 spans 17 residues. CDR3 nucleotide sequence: TGTGCCAGCAGTGAAGCCCTCGGGCTGCAGGGGGCAGAGACCCAGTACTTC. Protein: CASSEALGLQGAETQYF.

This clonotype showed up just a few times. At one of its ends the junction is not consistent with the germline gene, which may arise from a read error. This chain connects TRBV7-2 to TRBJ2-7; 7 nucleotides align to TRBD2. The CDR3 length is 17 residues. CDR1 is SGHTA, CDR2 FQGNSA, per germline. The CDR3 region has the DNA TGTGCCAGCAGCTTAGCGGATTTTGCGGGAGCAGCGAGCGAGCGGTACTTC. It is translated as CASSLADFAGAASERYF. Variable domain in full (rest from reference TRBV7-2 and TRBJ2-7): GAGVSQSPSNKVTEKGKDVELRCDPISGHTALYWYRQSLGQGLEFLIYFQGNSAPDKSGLPSDRFSAERTGGSVSTLTIQRTQQEDSAVYLCASSLADFAGAASERYFGPGTRLTVT.

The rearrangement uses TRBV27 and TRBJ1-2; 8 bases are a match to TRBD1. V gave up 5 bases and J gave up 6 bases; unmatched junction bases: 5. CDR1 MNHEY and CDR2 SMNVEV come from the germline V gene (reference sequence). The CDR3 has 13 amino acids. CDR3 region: CASSTQGEDGYTF. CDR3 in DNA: TGTGCCAGCAGTACACAGGGGGAGGATGGCTACACCTTC.

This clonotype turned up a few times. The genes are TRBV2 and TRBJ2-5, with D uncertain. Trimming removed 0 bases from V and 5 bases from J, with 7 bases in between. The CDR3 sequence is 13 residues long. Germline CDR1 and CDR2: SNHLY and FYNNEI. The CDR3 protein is CASSEAGGETQYF. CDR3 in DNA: TGTGCCAGCAGTGAAGCGGGCGGCGAGACCCAGTACTTC.